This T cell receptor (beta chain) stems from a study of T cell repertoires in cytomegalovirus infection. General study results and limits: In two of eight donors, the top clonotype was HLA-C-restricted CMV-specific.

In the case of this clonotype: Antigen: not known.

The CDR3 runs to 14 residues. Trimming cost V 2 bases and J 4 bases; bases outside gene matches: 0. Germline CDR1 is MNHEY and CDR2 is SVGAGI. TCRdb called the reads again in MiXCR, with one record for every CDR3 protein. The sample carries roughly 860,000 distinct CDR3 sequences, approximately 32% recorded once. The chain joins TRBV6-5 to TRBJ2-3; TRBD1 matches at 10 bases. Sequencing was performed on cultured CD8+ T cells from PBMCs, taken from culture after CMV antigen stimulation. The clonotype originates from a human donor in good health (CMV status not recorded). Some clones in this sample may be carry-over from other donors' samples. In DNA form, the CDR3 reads TGTGCCAGCAGTTACGACAGGGGGCCAGATACGCAGTATTTT. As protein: CASSYDRGPDTQYF.